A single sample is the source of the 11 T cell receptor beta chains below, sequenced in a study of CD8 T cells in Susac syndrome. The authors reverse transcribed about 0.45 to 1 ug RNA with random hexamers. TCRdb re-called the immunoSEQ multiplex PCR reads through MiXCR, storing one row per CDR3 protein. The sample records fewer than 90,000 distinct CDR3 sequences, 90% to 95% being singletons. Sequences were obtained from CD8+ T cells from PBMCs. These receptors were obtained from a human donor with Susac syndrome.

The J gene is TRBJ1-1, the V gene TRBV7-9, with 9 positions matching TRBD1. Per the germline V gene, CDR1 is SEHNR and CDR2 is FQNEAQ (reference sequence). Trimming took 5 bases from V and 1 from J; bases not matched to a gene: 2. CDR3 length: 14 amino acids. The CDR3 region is CASSKQGANTEAFF. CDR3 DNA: TGTGCCAGCAGCAAACAGGGGGCGAACACTGAAGCTTTCTTT.

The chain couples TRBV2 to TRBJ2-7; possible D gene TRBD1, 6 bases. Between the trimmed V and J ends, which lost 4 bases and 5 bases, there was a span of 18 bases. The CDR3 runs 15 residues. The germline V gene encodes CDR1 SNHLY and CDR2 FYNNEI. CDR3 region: CASSASRQGSHEQYF. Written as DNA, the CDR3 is TGTGCCAGCAGTGCATCGAGGCAGGGGTCCCACGAGCAGTACTTC.

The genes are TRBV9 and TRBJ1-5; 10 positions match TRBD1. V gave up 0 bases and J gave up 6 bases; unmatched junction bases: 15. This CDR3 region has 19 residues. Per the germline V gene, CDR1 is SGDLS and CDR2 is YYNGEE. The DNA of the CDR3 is TGTGCCAGCAGCGTAGTGCCCGGGACAGGGGTCCCTAGCGGTCAGCCCCAGCATTTT. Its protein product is CASSVVPGTGVPSGQPQHF.

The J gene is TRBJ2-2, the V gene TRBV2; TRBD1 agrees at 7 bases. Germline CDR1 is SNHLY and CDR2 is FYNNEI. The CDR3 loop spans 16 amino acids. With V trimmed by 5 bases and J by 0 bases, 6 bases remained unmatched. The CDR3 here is CASSFLDRANTGELFF. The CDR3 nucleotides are TGTGCCAGCAGTTTCTTAGACAGGGCGAACACCGGGGAGCTGTTTTTT.

CDR3 coding DNA: TGTGCCAGCAGTTCCTGGACTTCCCAAGAGACCCAGTACTTC. It is translated as CASSSWTSQETQYF. This rearrangement joins TRBV12-3 or TRBV12-4 to TRBJ2-5, with a weak D call TRBD2 (5 bases). The ends were cut back, 4 bases at V and 1 base at J, with 10 bases in the middle. This CDR3 has 14 amino acids.

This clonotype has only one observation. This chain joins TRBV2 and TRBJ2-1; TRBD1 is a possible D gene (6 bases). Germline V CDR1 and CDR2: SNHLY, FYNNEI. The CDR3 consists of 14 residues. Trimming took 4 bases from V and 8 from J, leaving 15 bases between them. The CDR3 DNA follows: TGTGCCAGCAGTGGGGACATCCTTGGGGATGAGCAGTTCTTC. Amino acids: CASSGDILGDEQFF.

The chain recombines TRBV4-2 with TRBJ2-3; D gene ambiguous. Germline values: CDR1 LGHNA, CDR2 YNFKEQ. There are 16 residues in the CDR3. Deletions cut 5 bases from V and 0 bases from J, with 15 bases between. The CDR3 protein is CASSYRGSDSTDTQYF. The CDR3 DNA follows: TGTGCCAGCAGCTATCGCGGCTCGGACAGCACAGATACGCAGTATTTT.

The CDR3 DNA follows: TGTGCCAGCAGTTACGCTACCACCGGGGAGCTGTTTTTT. This sequence encodes CASSYATTGELFF. The chain links TRBV6-2 or TRBV6-3 to TRBJ2-2; D is uncertain. The CDR3 contains 13 residues. CDR1 and CDR2 (germline): MNHEY, SVGEGT. V gave up 2 bases and J gave up 4 bases, with 5 bases separating them.

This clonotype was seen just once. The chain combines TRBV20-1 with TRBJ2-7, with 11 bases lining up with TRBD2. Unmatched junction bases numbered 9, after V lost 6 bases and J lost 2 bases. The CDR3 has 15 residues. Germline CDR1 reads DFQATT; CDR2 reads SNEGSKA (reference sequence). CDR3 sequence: CSARPGTSGAYEQYF. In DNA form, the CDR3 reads TGCAGTGCCAGGCCCGGGACTAGCGGAGCCTACGAGCAGTACTTC.

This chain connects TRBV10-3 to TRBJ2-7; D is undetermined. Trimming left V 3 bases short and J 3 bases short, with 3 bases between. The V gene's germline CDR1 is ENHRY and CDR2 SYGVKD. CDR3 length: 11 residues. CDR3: CAISDRYEQYF. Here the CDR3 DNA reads TGTGCCATCAGTGATCGCTACGAGCAGTACTTC.

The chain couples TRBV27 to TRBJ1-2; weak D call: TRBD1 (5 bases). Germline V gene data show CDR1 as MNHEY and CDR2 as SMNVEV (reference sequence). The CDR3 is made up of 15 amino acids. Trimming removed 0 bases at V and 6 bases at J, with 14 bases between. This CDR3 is CASSLSGPHGDGYTF. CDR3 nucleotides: TGTGCCAGCAGTTTATCGGGGCCCCACGGCGATGGCTACACCTTC.